The 16 T cell receptor beta chains listed next were all sequenced from one sample in a study of T-cell memory formation after mild COVID-19. TCRdb reanalysed the 5' RACE reads using MiXCR and keeps one entry per CDR3 protein. The data contain roughly 620,000 distinct CDR3 sequences, approximately 19% of them singletons. Sequencing used PBMCs or a T cell subset sorted from them (not recorded which). Every receptor here comes from an adult woman who had mild COVID-19 (a few samples of this study predate the infection). Cell type and time point are not known.

The chain links TRBV4-3 to TRBJ1-1, with D possibly matching TRBD1 (5 bases). Trimming shortened V by 7 bases and J by 3 bases, and 15 bases separated the two germline ends. Germline V gene sequence: CDR1 LGHNA, CDR2 YSLEER. The length of the CDR3 is 14 residues. The CDR3 loop reads CASKAGRLYTEAFF. CDR3 nucleotides: TGCGCCAGCAAGGCAGGGAGGTTGTACACTGAAGCTTTCTTT.

This chain uses TRBV20-1 with TRBJ2-1; 10 bases align to TRBD2. The V and J ends lost 2 bases and 8 bases, in that order; junction bases with no gene match: 9. The germline V gene has CDR1 DFQATT and CDR2 SNEGSKA (reference sequence). The CDR3 has 15 amino acids. CDR3 sequence (DNA): TGCAGTGCTAGACCAGGGAGCGGGAGGGCCTATGAGCAGTTCTTC. Its protein product is CSARPGSGRAYEQFF.

As for this clonotype: With a much larger clone just one base away, this may be a read error. The chain uses TRBV6-5 and TRBJ2-6; 7 positions agree with TRBD1. There are 15 residues in the CDR3. Trimming cost V 4 bases and J 0 bases; bases outside gene matches: 0. Germline V gene data show CDR1 as MNHEY and CDR2 as SVGAGI. The CDR3 protein is CASSWDSSGANVLTF. Here the CDR3 DNA reads TGTGCCAGCAGTTGGGACAGCTCTGGGGCCAACGTCCTGACTTTC.

This clonotype was detected a few times. The chain couples TRBV5-4 to TRBJ2-4; 10 bases align to TRBD2. Germline V CDR1 and CDR2: SGHNT, YYREEE (reference sequence). Germline trimming cut 2 bases from V and 6 bases from J; bases unmatched to any gene: 8. The length of the CDR3 is 16 residues. CDR3 sequence (DNA): TGTGCCAGCAGCTTAGGGGATGCTAGCGGGAGAAACATTCAGTACTTC. Encoded protein: CASSLGDASGRNIQYF.

This chain links TRBV27 with TRBJ1-2, with D possibly TRBD1 on 5 matching bases. Trimming removed 8 bases from V and 4 bases from J, with 11 bases in between. The CDR3 has 12 amino acids. The germline V gene has CDR1 MNHEY and CDR2 SMNVEV (reference sequence). CDR3 residues: CASSDTLYGYTF. Here the CDR3 DNA reads TGTGCCAGCTCGGACACTCTCTATGGCTACACCTTC.

The chain couples TRBV5-5 to TRBJ2-7; the match to TRBD2 covers 14 bases. The CDR3 runs 15 residues. Germline V gene lookup returns CDR1 SGHKS and CDR2 YYEKEE (reference sequence). Trimming took 4 bases from V and 7 from J; bases not matched to a gene: 7. Here the CDR3 reads CASSRGTSGSEEQYF. CDR3 DNA sequence: TGTGCCAGCAGCCGTGGGACTAGCGGGAGTGAGGAGCAGTACTTC.

A few counts support this clonotype. The chain is built from TRBV4-2 and TRBJ2-2; TRBD1 matches at 10 bases. In germline, CDR1 is LGHNA, CDR2 YNFKEQ. Unmatched junction bases numbered 8, after V lost 0 bases and J lost 13 bases. CDR3 size: 15 residues. The CDR3 loop is CASSQDLRQGAGLFF. DNA of the CDR3: TGTGCCAGCAGCCAAGATTTGAGACAGGGGGCTGGGCTGTTTTTT.

This chain links TRBV9 with TRBJ2-3, with D perhaps matching TRBD1 or TRBD2 (5 bases each). Trimming took 4 bases from V and 2 from J, leaving 11 bases between them. CDR1 SGDLS and CDR2 YYNGEE come from the germline V gene. This CDR3 region has 14 residues. The CDR3 loop reads CASSLPGPTDTQYF. The CDR3 nucleotides are TGTGCCAGCAGCCTCCCGGGGCCCACAGATACGCAGTATTTT.

This chain links TRBV7-6 with TRBJ2-7; 10 bases are a match to TRBD1. With 0 bases clipped from V and 3 bases from J, the junction kept 2 bases outside the gene matches. The CDR3 covers 15 residues. Germline V gene data show CDR1 as SGHVS and CDR2 as FNYEAQ. The CDR3 DNA is TGTGCCAGCAGCTTAGCCGGACAGGGGGTCTACGAGCAGTACTTC. This encodes CASSLAGQGVYEQYF. The full variable domain, rest sourced from reference TRBV7-6 and TRBJ2-7, is GAGVSQSPRYKVTKRGQDVALRCDPISGHVSLYWYRQALGQGPEFLTYFNYEAQQDKSGLPNDRFSAERPEGSISTLTIQRTEQRDSAMYRCASSLAGQGVYEQYFGPGTRLTVT.

This clonotype showed up just a few times. V is TRBV7-2 and J is TRBJ1-2; D may be TRBD1 (5 bases). The V gene's germline CDR1 is SGHTA and CDR2 FQGNSA. The CDR3 runs to 13 residues. Trimming cost V 5 bases and J 4 bases, with 11 bases left between them. The CDR3 DNA reads as TGTGCCAGCAGCCCAGACAGCAGCTATGGCTACACCTTC. Translating gives CASSPDSSYGYTF.

This clonotype was seen a handful of times. The chain carries TRBV4-3 and TRBJ2-7; 7 bases are a match to TRBD1. The V gene's germline CDR1 is LGHNA and CDR2 YSLEER. The V segment lost 0 bases and the J segment 6 bases; nucleotides outside the gene matches: 5. The CDR3 has 14 amino acids. CDR3 amino acids: CASSQDQTGFEQYF. CDR3 nucleotide sequence: TGCGCCAGCAGCCAAGATCAGACAGGGTTCGAGCAGTACTTC.

The CDR3 spells CASRQGDEQYF. The CDR3 nucleotides are TGTGCCAGCAGACAGGGGGACGAGCAGTACTTC. V gene TRBV4-2 combines with J gene TRBJ2-7, with 8 nucleotides matching TRBD1. The CDR3 loop spans 11 amino acids. Looked up from germline, CDR1 is LGHNA and CDR2 is YNFKEQ. The V segment lost 6 bases and the J segment 5 bases; nucleotides outside the gene matches: 0.

A few counts support this clonotype. The rearrangement links TRBV7-2 to TRBJ2-1, with 9 bases matching TRBD2. J gave up 5 bases and V 0 bases, and 2 bases lay outside the gene matches. Germline CDR1 reads SGHTA; CDR2 reads FQGNSA. The CDR3 contains 15 residues. CDR3 DNA: TGTGCCAGCAGCTTAGCTAGCGGGGGCAACAATGAGCAGTTCTTC. This sequence encodes CASSLASGGNNEQFF. Combining the CDR3 with reference TRBV7-2 and TRBJ2-1 gives the whole variable domain GAGVSQSPSNKVTEKGKDVELRCDPISGHTALYWYRQSLGQGLEFLIYFQGNSAPDKSGLPSDRFSAERTGGSVSTLTIQRTQQEDSAVYLCASSLASGGNNEQFFGPGTRLTVL.

The V and J genes are TRBV7-6 and TRBJ2-7, with a possible D match to TRBD1 (6 bases). This CDR3 has 14 amino acids. The germline CDR1 and CDR2 sequences are SGHVS and FNYEAQ. V was pared by 1 base and J by 5 bases, with 12 bases between. The DNA for the CDR3 is TGTGCCAGCAGCTTAGGGGTCAGGGGAGACGAGCAGTACTTC. This translates into CASSLGVRGDEQYF.

This clonotype has a handful of counts. The chain has TRBV5-1 and TRBJ2-4, with TRBD1 as a possible D gene (5 bases). The CDR3 runs to 16 residues. Germline CDR1 reads SGHRS; CDR2 reads YFSETQ. V was pared by 0 bases and J by 7 bases, with 17 bases between. The CDR3 sequence is CASSLDTGPVLNIQYF. CDR3 in DNA: TGCGCCAGCAGCTTGGATACAGGCCCAGTTCTTAACATTCAGTACTTC.

The rearrangement joins TRBV11-2 to TRBJ2-2; the D gene is possibly TRBD2 (5 bases). V lost 1 base and J lost 7, with 7 bases in between. The length of the CDR3 is 13 residues. CDR1 SGHAT and CDR2 FQNNGV come from the germline V gene. CDR3 region: CASSLVGIGELFF. The DNA of the CDR3 is TGTGCCAGCAGCTTAGTCGGGATCGGGGAGCTGTTTTTT.